This T cell receptor beta chain is drawn from a study of response to subunit inactivated influenza vaccine. Whole-study findings and limits: Few new T cells, the authors suggested, are recruited by each seasonal influenza vaccination.

The germline V and J ends were trimmed by 3 bases and 0 bases, with 11 bases remaining between them. The CDR3 contains 16 residues. From germline, CDR1 is SEHNR and CDR2 FQNEAQ (reference sequence). Remarks on this clonotype: Its antigen remains unknown.

TCRdb analysed the RT-PCR reads with MiXCR anew, one entry per CDR3 protein. The sample includes 450,000 to 550,000 distinct CDR3 sequences, around 25% of them seen just once. This TCR came from a man between 50 and 59 years old who received an inactivated influenza vaccine. The chain is built from TRBV7-9 and TRBJ2-2; tentatively, D is TRBD1 or TRBD2 (5 bases each). The source material was CD4+ T cells sorted from PBMCs, sampled more than 4 days after vaccination. The CDR3 DNA reads TGTGCCAGCAGCTTGCAAGGGACGGCGAACACCGGGGAGCTGTTTTTT. Translation: CASSLQGTANTGELFF.